This T cell receptor beta chain was sequenced for a study of tumor and adjacent non-tumor tissue in lung cancer. The overall study: Aged about 30 to 76 years, patients included 9 to 11 men and roughly 5 women with stage I to III disease.

This clonotype occurred many times. Its antigen is currently unknown. No cell sorting was done before RNA was extracted from the tissue. Study observations and caveats: Compared with tumor, normal lung showed significantly lower TCR diversity. Patients with more diverse tumor TCRs had worse survival.

CDR1 is MNHNY, CDR2 SVGAGI, per germline (reference sequence). This CDR3 is 15 amino acids long. V gave up 6 bases and J gave up 2 bases, with 14 bases separating them. A modified ARM-PCR protocol with three rounds of nested PCR amplified TCRbeta. TCRdb reprocessed the multiplex PCR reads with MiXCR, giving one entry per CDR3 protein. The sample has about 93,000 distinct CDR3 sequences, 61% seen once. The clonotype was recovered from an older man with non-small cell lung cancer. Input material: lung tumor tissue. V gene TRBV6-6 combines with J gene TRBJ1-5, with D tentatively TRBD1 (5 bases). As DNA, the CDR3 is TGTGCCAGCAGCCTCGTGACGGGGGGCAATCAGCCCCAGCATTTT. Protein product: CASSLVTGGNQPQHF.